The 14 T cell receptor beta chains given below trace back to one sample, sequenced in a study of blood T cell repertoires in COVID-19. Using immunoSEQ multiplex PCR, the repertoire was profiled, and TCRdb retains in-frame clones only, with some absent. The data contain some 100,000 clones, roughly 91% of them singletons. The source material was peripheral blood. The receptor source for this set is a woman aged 80 or over with active COVID-19.

The chain uses TRBV6-2 or TRBV6-3 and TRBJ2-7; 9 nucleotides match TRBD1. This CDR3 contains 16 residues. J gave up 0 bases and V 5 bases, and 8 bases lay outside the gene matches. Germline V gene sequence: CDR1 MNHEY, CDR2 SVGEGT. Written as DNA, the CDR3 is TGTGCCAGCAGTGCCCGGGACAGGGCTTACTCCTACGAGCAGTACTTC. Amino acids: CASSARDRAYSYEQYF.

This clone was detected once. The V call is TRBV10-3, the J call TRBJ2-1; D is undetermined. The germline gives CDR1 ENHRY, CDR2 SYGVKD. The CDR3 contains 15 residues. V lost 2 bases, J lost 1 base, and 9 bases lay in between. The CDR3, as DNA: TGTGCCATCAGTGAGGCAGGAAGGTCCTACAATGAGCAGTTCTTC. Its translation is CAISEAGRSYNEQFF.

V gene TRBV7-9 combines with J gene TRBJ2-1, with 11 bases fitting TRBD2. The CDR3 extends over 16 amino acids. Losses at the gene ends were 3 bases for V and 2 bases for J; bases not matched to a gene: 3. From germline, CDR1 is SEHNR and CDR2 FQNEAQ (reference sequence). This chain's CDR3 is CASSFPLAGAYNEQFF. In DNA form, the CDR3 reads TGTGCCAGCAGCTTCCCACTAGCGGGGGCCTACAATGAGCAGTTCTTC.

The chain combines TRBV7-9 with TRBJ2-4; 10 bases agree with TRBD1. The V gene's germline CDR1 is SEHNR and CDR2 FQNEAQ (reference sequence). V lost 5 bases and J lost 7; bases outside the gene matches: 17. The CDR3 is made up of 18 amino acids. CDR3 coding DNA: TGTGCCAGCAGCCGCCCCCGGGACAGGGGACTGAGGTCGAACATTCAGTACTTC. Translation: CASSRPRDRGLRSNIQYF.

This chain connects TRBV28 to TRBJ2-5; D unclear. The CDR3 runs to 12 residues. The germline V gene encodes CDR1 MDHEN and CDR2 SYDVKM. V lost 6 bases to trimming and J lost 5 bases, with 10 bases between them. CDR3 bases: TGTGCCAGCAGCCCGTTGTTTGAGACCCAGTACTTC. Residues: CASSPLFETQYF.

The chain couples TRBV10-3 to TRBJ1-2; D might be TRBD1 (5 bases). Germline CDR1 ENHRY, CDR2 SYGVKD. This CDR3 is built from 14 residues. Trimming cost V 8 bases and J 5 bases, with 18 bases left between them. The CDR3 nucleotides read TGTGCCATCGCGGCAATAGGACAAGGATATGGCTACACCTTC. It translates to CAIAAIGQGYGYTF.

This clone has a handful of counts. This chain connects TRBV6-2 or TRBV6-3 to TRBJ2-5, with D possibly matching TRBD1 (5 bases). The CDR3 is made up of 14 amino acids. V shed 5 bases and J shed 3 bases, with 13 bases lying between them. CDR1 and CDR2 (germline): MNHEY, SVGEGT. The CDR3 sequence: CASSRFQGKETQYF. The CDR3 DNA reads TGTGCCAGCAGTCGATTTCAGGGAAAAGAGACCCAGTACTTC.

This clone was observed a handful of times. V is TRBV7-9 and J is TRBJ1-3; perhaps TRBD1 as D (5 bases). The CDR3 runs to 18 residues. CDR1 and CDR2 (germline): SEHNR, FQNEAQ (reference sequence). V was clipped by 1 base and J by 5 bases, with 21 bases between them. This chain's CDR3 is CASSLEDRLGPFRNTIYF. The CDR3 DNA reads as TGTGCCAGCAGCTTAGAGGACCGCCTGGGGCCTTTTCGAAACACCATATATTTT.

This chain links TRBV7-2 with TRBJ2-1; D may be TRBD1 (5 bases). The V and J ends lost 5 bases and 2 bases respectively, with 10 bases between them. The germline CDR1 and CDR2 sequences are SGHTA and FQGNSA. The CDR3 has 14 amino acids. This CDR3 is CASSTRTPYNEQFF. CDR3 DNA: TGTGCCAGCAGCACACGGACACCCTACAATGAGCAGTTCTTC.

This chain links TRBV7-2 with TRBJ1-1; no reliable D call. CDR1 and CDR2 from the germline V gene are SGHTA and FQGNSA. The CDR3 spans 15 residues. V lost 1 base, J lost 10 bases, and 19 bases lay in between. In DNA, the CDR3 is TGTGCCAGCAGCTTAGTCCGAGGCCCAATTTCCGGAGCTTTCTTT. Its translation: CASSLVRGPISGAFF.

This chain uses TRBV5-1 with TRBJ2-3, with D maybe TRBD2 (5 bases). Trimming took 1 base from V and 6 from J, leaving 12 bases between them. This CDR3 comprises 14 residues. Germline CDR1 is SGHRS and CDR2 is YFSETQ. CDR3 nucleotide sequence: TGCGCCAGCAGCTTGTACGGTCGAGGGGATACGCAGTATTTT. It specifies CASSLYGRGDTQYF.

The J gene is TRBJ2-7, the V gene TRBV7-2; D may be TRBD2 (6 bases). V dropped 0 bases and J dropped 3 bases, with 6 bases sitting between them. The CDR3 spans 13 residues. Germline V gives CDR1 SGHTA, CDR2 FQGNSA. The CDR3 DNA reads TGTGCCAGCAGCTTAGCGGGAGGCTACGAGCAGTACTTC. Amino acids: CASSLAGGYEQYF.

The chain links TRBV5-1 to TRBJ2-1, with D tentatively TRBD2 (6 bases). Trimming took off 1 base at V and 6 bases at J, with 14 bases between the two ends. CDR1 is SGHRS and CDR2 is YFSETQ in the germline V gene. This CDR3 has 15 residues. CDR3 amino acids: CASSLQAGFTNEQFF. The CDR3 coding sequence is TGCGCCAGCAGCTTGCAAGCGGGCTTTACCAATGAGCAGTTCTTC.

This chain links TRBV29-1 with TRBJ2-1; TRBD1 matches at 10 bases. V shed 5 bases and J 8 bases; nucleotides not matched to a gene: 9. This CDR3 has 14 residues. Germline CDR1 reads SQVTM; CDR2 reads ANQGSEA. CDR3 protein: CSVLDRGHYDEQFF. CDR3 coding DNA: TGCAGCGTTCTCGACAGGGGGCATTACGATGAGCAGTTCTTC.